This T cell receptor (beta chain) is from a study of blood T cell repertoires in COVID-19. V was trimmed by 7 bases and J by 5 bases, leaving 24 bases between them. Germline V lookup: CDR1 SGHRS, CDR2 YFSETQ. CDR3 length: 16 residues. Assay used: immunoSEQ multiplex PCR; TCRdb lists only in-frame clones, some missing. The table records 54,000 or so clones, roughly four fifths of them present only once. The genes are TRBV5-1 and TRBJ1-1, with D perhaps TRBD1 (5 bases). Sequencing was performed on peripheral blood. The sequence came from a man at least 80 years old with COVID-19, enrolled during active disease. CDR3 protein: CASVPGPRGVGTEAFF. In DNA, the CDR3 is TGCGCCAGCGTTCCCGGCCCCCGGGGGGTGGGGACTGAAGCTTTCTTT.